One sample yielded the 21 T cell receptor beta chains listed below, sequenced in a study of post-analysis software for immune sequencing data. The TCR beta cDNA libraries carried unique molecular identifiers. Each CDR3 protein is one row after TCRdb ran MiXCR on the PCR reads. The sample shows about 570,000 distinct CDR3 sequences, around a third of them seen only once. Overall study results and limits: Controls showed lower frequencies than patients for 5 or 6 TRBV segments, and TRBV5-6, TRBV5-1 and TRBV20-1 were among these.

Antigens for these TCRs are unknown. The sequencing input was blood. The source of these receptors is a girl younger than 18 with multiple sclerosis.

This CDR3 is CASSVDLAETQYF. Here the CDR3 DNA reads TGTGCCAGCAGCGTAGATCTAGCAGAGACCCAGTACTTC. This chain connects TRBV9 to TRBJ2-5; a weak D match, TRBD2 (5 bases). Germline CDR1 SGDLS, CDR2 YYNGEE. CDR3 size: 13 residues. Deletions cut 0 bases from V and 4 bases from J, with 7 bases between. Complete variable domain (other parts from reference TRBV9 and TRBJ2-5): DSGVTQTPKHLITATGQRVTLRCSPRSGDLSVYWYQQSLDQGLQFLIQYYNGEERAKGNILERFSAQQFPDLHSELNLSSLELGDSALYFCASSVDLAETQYFGPGTRLLVL.

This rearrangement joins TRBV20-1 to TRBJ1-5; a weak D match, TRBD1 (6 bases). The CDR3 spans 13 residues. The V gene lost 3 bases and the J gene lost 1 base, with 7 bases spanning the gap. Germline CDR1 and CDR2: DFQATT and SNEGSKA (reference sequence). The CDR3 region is CSARDRSNQPQHF. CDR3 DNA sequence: TGCAGTGCTAGGGACAGAAGCAATCAGCCCCAGCATTTT.

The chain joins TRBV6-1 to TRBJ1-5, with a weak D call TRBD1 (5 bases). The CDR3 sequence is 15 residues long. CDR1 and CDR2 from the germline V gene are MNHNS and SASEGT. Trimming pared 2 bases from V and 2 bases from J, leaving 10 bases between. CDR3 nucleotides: TGTGCCAGCAGTGAATTAGGGGACGGCAATCAGCCCCAGCATTTT. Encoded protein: CASSELGDGNQPQHF.

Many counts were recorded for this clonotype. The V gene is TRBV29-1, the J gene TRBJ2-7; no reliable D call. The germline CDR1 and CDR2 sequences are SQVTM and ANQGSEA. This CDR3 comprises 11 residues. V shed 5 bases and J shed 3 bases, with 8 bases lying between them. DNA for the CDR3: TGCAGCGTTTCTAACAACTACGAGCAGTACTTC. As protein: CSVSNNYEQYF.

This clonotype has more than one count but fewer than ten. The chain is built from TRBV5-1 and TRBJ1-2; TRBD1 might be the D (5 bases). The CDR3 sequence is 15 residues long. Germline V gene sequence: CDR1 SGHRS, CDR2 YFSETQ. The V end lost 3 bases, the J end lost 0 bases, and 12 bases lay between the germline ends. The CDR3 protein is CASSSSTATNYGYTF. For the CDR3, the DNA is TGCGCCAGCAGCTCGTCGACAGCAACTAACTATGGCTACACCTTC.

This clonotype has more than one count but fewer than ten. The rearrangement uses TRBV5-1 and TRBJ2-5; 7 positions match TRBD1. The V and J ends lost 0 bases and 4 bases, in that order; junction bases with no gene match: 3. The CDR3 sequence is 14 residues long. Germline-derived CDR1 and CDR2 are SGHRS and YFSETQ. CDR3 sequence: CASSLEGAGETQYF. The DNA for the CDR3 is TGCGCCAGCAGCTTGGAGGGGGCAGGAGAGACCCAGTACTTC. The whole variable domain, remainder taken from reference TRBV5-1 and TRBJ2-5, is KAGVTQTPRYLIKTRGQQVTLSCSPISGHRSVSWYQQTPGQGLQFLFEYFSETQRNKGNFPGRFSGRQFSNSRSEMNVSTLELGDSALYLCASSLEGAGETQYFGPGTRLLVL.

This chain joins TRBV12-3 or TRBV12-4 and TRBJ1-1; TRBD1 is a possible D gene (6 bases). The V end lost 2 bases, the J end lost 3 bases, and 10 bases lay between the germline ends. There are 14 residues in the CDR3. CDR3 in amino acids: CASSLITGHTEAFF. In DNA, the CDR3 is TGTGCCAGCAGTTTAATAACAGGGCACACTGAAGCTTTCTTT.

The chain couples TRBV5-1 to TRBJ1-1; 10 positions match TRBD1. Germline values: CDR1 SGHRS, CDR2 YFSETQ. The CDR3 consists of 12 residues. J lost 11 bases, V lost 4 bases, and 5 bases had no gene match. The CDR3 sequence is CASSRGQGPAFF. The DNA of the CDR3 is TGCGCCAGCAGCAGGGGACAGGGGCCGGCTTTCTTT.

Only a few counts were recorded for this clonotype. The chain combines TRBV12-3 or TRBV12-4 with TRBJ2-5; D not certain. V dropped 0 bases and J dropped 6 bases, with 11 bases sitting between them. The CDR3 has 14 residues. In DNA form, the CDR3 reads TGTGCCAGCAGTTTAGCGCATGGAATCCAGACCCAGTACTTC. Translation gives CASSLAHGIQTQYF.

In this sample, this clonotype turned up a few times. In DNA, the CDR3 is TGTGCCAGCAGCGTAGAAGAGCGGGGGGTACTCCAAGAGACCCAGTACTTC. It encodes CASSVEERGVLQETQYF. The J gene is TRBJ2-5, the V gene TRBV9; 9 bases line up with TRBD2. CDR1 SGDLS and CDR2 YYNGEE come from the germline V gene. J gave up 1 base and V 0 bases, and 7 bases lay outside the gene matches. The CDR3 is made up of 17 amino acids.

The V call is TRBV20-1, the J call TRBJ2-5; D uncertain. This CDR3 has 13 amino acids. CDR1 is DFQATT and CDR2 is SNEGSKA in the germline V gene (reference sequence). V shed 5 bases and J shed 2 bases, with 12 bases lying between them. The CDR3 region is CSAWTTLQETQYF. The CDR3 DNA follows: TGCAGTGCTTGGACGACTCTTCAAGAGACCCAGTACTTC.

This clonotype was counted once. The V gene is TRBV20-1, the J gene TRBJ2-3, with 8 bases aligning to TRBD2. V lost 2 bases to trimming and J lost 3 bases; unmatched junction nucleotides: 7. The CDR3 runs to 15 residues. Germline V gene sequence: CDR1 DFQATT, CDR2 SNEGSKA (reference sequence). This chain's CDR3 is CSARIGGAFTDTQYF. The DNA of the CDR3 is TGCAGTGCTAGAATCGGGGGGGCCTTTACAGATACGCAGTATTTT.

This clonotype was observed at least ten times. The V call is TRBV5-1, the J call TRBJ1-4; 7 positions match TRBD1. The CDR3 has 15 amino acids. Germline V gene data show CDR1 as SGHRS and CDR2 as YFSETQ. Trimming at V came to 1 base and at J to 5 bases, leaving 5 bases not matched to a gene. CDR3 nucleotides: TGCGCCAGCAGCTTGCCCGAGACAGGGAATGAAAAACTGTTTTTT. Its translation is CASSLPETGNEKLFF.

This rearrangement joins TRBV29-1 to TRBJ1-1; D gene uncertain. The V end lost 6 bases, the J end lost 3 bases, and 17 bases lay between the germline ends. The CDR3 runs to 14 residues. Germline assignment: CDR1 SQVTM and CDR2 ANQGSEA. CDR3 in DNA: TGCAGCGTCCAACTGGCGGGAGTCGACACTGAAGCTTTCTTT. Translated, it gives CSVQLAGVDTEAFF.

The CDR3, as DNA: TGTGCCAGCTCACCACCGGGGATTATCGGCACAGATACGCAGTATTTT. Protein: CASSPPGIIGTDTQYF. This sequence joins TRBV18 and TRBJ2-3; D gene unclear. V dropped 0 bases and J dropped 1 base, with 11 bases sitting between them. Germline V gene data show CDR1 as KGHSH and CDR2 as LQKENI. The length of the CDR3 is 16 residues.

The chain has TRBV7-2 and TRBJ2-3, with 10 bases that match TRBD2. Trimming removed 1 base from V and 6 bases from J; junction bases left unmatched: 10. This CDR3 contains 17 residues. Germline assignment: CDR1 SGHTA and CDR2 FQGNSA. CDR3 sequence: CASSLVTGLAGVDTQYF. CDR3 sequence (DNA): TGTGCCAGCAGCTTAGTAACGGGGCTAGCGGGGGTCGATACGCAGTATTTT.

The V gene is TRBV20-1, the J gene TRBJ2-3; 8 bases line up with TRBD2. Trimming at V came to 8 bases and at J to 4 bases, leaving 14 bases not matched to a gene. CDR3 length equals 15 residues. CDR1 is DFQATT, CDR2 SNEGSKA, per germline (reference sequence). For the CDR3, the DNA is TGCAGTTGCTATGGAGTAGCGGGGTCCGCAGATACGCAGTATTTT. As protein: CSCYGVAGSADTQYF.

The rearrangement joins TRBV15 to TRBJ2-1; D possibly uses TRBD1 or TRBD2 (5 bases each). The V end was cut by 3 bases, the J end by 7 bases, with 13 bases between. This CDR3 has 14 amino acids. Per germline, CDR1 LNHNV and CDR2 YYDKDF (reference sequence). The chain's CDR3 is CATSRGTTVNEQFF. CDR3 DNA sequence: TGTGCCACCAGCAGGGGGACGACAGTAAATGAGCAGTTCTTC.

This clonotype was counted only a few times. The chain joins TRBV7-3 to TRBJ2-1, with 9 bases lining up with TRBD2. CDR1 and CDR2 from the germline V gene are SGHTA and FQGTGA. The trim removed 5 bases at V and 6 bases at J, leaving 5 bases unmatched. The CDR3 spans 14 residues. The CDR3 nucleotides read TGTGCCAGCAGCCCCTCAGCGGGGGGCAATGAGCAGTTCTTC. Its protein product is CASSPSAGGNEQFF.

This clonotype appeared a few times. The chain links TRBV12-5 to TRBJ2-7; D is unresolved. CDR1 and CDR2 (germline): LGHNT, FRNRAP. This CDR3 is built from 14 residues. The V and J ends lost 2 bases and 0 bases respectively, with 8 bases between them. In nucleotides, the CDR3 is TGTGCTAGTGGTTTGAAAGTGAGCTCCTACGAGCAGTACTTC. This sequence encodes CASGLKVSSYEQYF. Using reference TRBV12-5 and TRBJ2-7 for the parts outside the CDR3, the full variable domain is DARVTQTPRHKVTEMGQEVTMRCQPILGHNTVFWYRQTMMQGLELLAYFRNRAPLDDSGMPKDRFSAEMPDATLATLKIQPSEPRDSAVYFCASGLKVSSYEQYFGPGTRLTVT.

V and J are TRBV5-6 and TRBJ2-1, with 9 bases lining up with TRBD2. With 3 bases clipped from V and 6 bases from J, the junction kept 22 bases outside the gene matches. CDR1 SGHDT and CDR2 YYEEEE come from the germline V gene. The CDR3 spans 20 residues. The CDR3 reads CASSSSLGGGVEIRFNEQFF. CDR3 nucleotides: TGTGCCAGCAGCTCCTCCTTAGGCGGGGGGGTAGAAATAAGATTCAATGAGCAGTTCTTC. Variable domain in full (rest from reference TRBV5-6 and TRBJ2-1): DAGVTQSPTHLIKTRGQQVTLRCSPKSGHDTVSWYQQALGQGPQFIFQYYEEEERQRGNFPDRFSGHQFPNYSSELNVNALLLGDSALYLCASSSSLGGGVEIRFNEQFFGPGTRLTVL.